The next 3 T cell receptor beta chains were all read from a single sample in a study of blood T cell repertoires in COVID-19. TCRdb keeps only in-frame clones here, not all; method: immunoSEQ multiplex PCR. Of roughly 50,000 clones listed, 80% to 90% are singletons. The sample was peripheral blood. Receptors were obtained from a human donor in a cohort sampled during active COVID-19.

The chain uses TRBV11-1 and TRBJ2-7; D call uncertain. The CDR3 runs 11 residues. Per the germline V gene, CDR1 is SGHAT and CDR2 is FQDESV (reference sequence). V dropped 11 bases and J dropped 2 bases, with 10 bases sitting between them. The CDR3 nucleotides read TGTGCCCCCGGGTCTACCTACGAGCAGTACTTC. It codes for CAPGSTYEQYF. Full variable domain (missing parts from reference TRBV11-1 and TRBJ2-7): EAEVAQSPRYKITEKSQAVAFWCDPISGHATLYWYRQILGQGPELLVQFQDESVVDDSQLPKDRFSAERLKGVDSTLKIQPAELGDSAMYLCAPGSTYEQYFGPGTRLTVT.

V is TRBV19 and J is TRBJ2-7; a weak D match, TRBD1 (5 bases). Trimming cost V 6 bases and J 1 base, with 10 bases left between them. The length of the CDR3 is 13 residues. The germline gives CDR1 LNHDA, CDR2 SQIVND (reference sequence). Here the CDR3 DNA reads TGTGCCAGTAGCGCAGGGATGTCCTACGAGCAGTACTTC. Translating it yields CASSAGMSYEQYF.

The chain has TRBV11-2 and TRBJ2-3; 11 bases line up with TRBD1. This CDR3 comprises 14 residues. V lost 4 bases, J lost 4 bases, and 1 base stayed unmatched. CDR1 SGHAT and CDR2 FQNNGV come from the germline V gene. This CDR3 is CASSSGQGADTQYF. In DNA form, the CDR3 reads TGTGCCAGCAGCTCGGGACAGGGGGCAGATACGCAGTATTTT.